The clone carrying this T cell receptor beta chain was counted ten times or more. Trimming stripped 0 bases from V and 4 bases from J, with 8 bases between. This CDR3 is built from 13 residues. Per the germline V gene, CDR1 is DFQATT and CDR2 is SNEGSKA (reference sequence). The sample belongs to a study of T cells in Graves' hyperthyroidism and ophthalmopathy. What was amplified from RNA transcripts were TCR beta CDR3 regions. A first-round RT-PCR of the TCR CDR3 used the HTBI primer set. TCRdb analysed the multiplex PCR reads with MiXCR anew, one entry per CDR3 protein. The sample contains a few hundred thousand distinct CDR3 sequences, approximately 14% of which appear only once.

The sample taken for sequencing was blood. The V and J genes are TRBV20-1 and TRBJ2-3; D may be TRBD1 (6 bases). The sequence derives from a woman aged 25 to 45 with Graves' hyperthyroidism. The CDR3 DNA sequence: TGCAGTGCTAGAGAACCAGGGGCAGATACGCAGTATTTT. Amino acid sequence: CSAREPGADTQYF.